This TCR beta chain emerged from a study of T-cell memory formation after mild COVID-19. General study points: The appearance of some responding clones in pre-infection memory suggested that cross-reactive memory joined.

A word on this clonotype: Its antigen is unknown.

TCRdb passed the 5' RACE reads through MiXCR, listing each CDR3 protein once. The sample yields 550,000 to 700,000 distinct CDR3 sequences, roughly 17% seen once. Unmatched junction bases numbered 5, after V lost 2 bases and J lost 7 bases. The length of the CDR3 is 14 residues. Germline values: CDR1 MNHNS, CDR2 SASEGT. The sample was PBMCs or a T cell subset sorted from them (not recorded which). The chain is built from TRBV6-1 and TRBJ2-1, with TRBD1 matching over 7 bases. This receptor was taken from an adult woman who had mild COVID-19 (a few samples of this study predate the infection). Cell type and time point are not known. The CDR3 is CASSEYRGGNEQFF. CDR3 sequence (DNA): TGTGCCAGCAGTGAATACAGGGGTGGGAATGAGCAGTTCTTC.